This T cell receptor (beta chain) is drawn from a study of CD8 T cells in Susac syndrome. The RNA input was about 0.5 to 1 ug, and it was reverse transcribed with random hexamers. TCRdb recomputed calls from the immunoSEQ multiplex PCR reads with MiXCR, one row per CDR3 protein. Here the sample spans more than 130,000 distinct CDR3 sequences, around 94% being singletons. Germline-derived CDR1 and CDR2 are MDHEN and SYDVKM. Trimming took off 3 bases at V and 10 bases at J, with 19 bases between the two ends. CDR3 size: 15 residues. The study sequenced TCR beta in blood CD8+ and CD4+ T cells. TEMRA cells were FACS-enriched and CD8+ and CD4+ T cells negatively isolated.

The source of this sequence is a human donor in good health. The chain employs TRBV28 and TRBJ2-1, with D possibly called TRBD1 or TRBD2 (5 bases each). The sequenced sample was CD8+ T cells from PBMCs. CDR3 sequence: CASSLSGTTLPEQFF. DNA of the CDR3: TGTGCCAGCAGTTTGTCCGGGACCACCCTCCCCGAGCAGTTCTTC.